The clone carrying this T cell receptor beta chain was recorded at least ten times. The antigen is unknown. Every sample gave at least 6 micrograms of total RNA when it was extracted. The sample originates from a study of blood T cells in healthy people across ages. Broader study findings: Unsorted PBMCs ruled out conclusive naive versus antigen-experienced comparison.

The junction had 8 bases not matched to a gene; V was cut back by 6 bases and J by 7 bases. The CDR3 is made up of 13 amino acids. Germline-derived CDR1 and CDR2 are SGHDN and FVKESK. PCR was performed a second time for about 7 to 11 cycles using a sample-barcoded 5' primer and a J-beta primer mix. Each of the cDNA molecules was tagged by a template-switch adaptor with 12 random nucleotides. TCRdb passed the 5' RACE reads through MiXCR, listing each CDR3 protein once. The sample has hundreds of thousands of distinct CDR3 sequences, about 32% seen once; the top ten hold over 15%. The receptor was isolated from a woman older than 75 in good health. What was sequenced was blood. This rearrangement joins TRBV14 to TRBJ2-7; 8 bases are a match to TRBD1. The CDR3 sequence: CASSRDRLGEQYF. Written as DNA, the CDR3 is TGTGCCAGCAGTCGGGACAGGCTGGGGGAGCAGTACTTC.